This TCR beta chain is from a study of OX40 agonist ivuxolimab in advanced cancers. A note on the overall study: Ivuxolimab was a fully human IgG2 agonistic monoclonal antibody targeting the costimulatory receptor OX40 (CD134). Intravenous ivuxolimab was administered to patients every 2 weeks at six dose levels: 0.01, 0.1, 0.3, 1.5, 3 and 10 mg/kg. Patients were allowed to have had prior anti-PD-1, anti-PD-L1 or anti-CTLA-4 therapy, and 40% of the dose-escalation patients had previously received checkpoint inhibitors. Of the roughly 52 patients in dose escalation, some 20 had hepatocellular carcinoma, about 15 had melanoma, 9 had renal cell carcinoma and 9 had head and neck cancer. The monotherapy dose-escalation portion (N of about 50 patients) of the phase I ivuxolimab trial is reported in the paper. Partial responses were achieved by three dose-escalation patients, of whom one had hepatocellular carcinoma and two had cutaneous melanoma. A male proportion of roughly 80% and a mean age of approximately 55 years, ranging from about 20 to 80, were recorded for the dose-escalation cohort. Peripheral TCRbeta sequencing was intended to test whether TCR sequence diversity was altered and clonal T-cell expansion was caused by ivuxolimab. Study-wide findings and limitations: Partial responders in the 0.1-3.0 mg/kg groups had among the lowest normalized peripheral clonal expansion, especially among CD8+ T cells. The antigen specificity of the clonally expanded peripheral T cells was not determined. At doses of 0.1 to 3.0 mg/kg, clonal expansion of both CD4+ and CD8+ T cells in blood was seen between baseline and week 6. After ivuxolimab, CD8+ T cells had more expanded clones than CD4+ T cells on average. Low levels of normalized T-cell clonal expansion were also shown by some nonresponding patients.

V is cut by 6 bases and J by 5 bases, and the space between the germline ends is 7 bases. Based on the germline V gene, the CDR1 and CDR2 sequences are ENHRY and SYGVKD. There are 12 amino acids in the CDR3, from cysteine to phenylalanine inclusive. Only the CDR3 part of the read is kept: 36 bases, read in frame from the first base. For sequencing of the TCRbeta CDR3 region, genomic DNA was extracted from the sorted cells. TCRbeta CDR3 regions were sequenced using the immunoSEQ Assay. What TCRdb holds here is the immuneACCESS table cut down to in-frame rearrangements. Part of the clones is not present; checked against another copy, under half of the missing clones reflect an unresolved V gene, and the others are unexplained. The sample table shows fewer than 65,000 clones, and about four fifths are seen once. The top ten clones comprise under 13% of the sample. The trial excluded patients who had a history of autoimmune disease or who were on systemic immunosuppression. In every dose cohort, peripheral blood was drawn for TCR sequencing at baseline, cycle 4 day 1, and cycle 7 day 1. The samples were taken from a phase I, first-in-human, multicenter, open-label dose-escalation trial of ivuxolimab. Adults with locally advanced or metastatic head and neck squamous cell, hepatocellular, melanoma or renal cell carcinoma were enrolled in the trial. CD4+ and CD8+ T cells were sorted separately from peripheral blood before TCR sequencing.

About this clone: Its antigen remains unidentified. Per-base quality was not reported, and no clone a single base away is much larger than it.

This clonotype was sampled from an adult with an advanced solid tumor such as melanoma, head and neck, liver or kidney cancer. The chain uses TRBV10-3 and TRBJ1-4, with a weak D call of TRBD1 (5 bases match). This specimen consisted of CD4+ or CD8+ T cells sorted from blood, obtained in a trial of the OX40 agonist ivuxolimab. DNA sequence: TGTGCCATCAGCGGACAAAATGAAAAACTGTTTTTT. The encoded protein is CAISGQNEKLFF.